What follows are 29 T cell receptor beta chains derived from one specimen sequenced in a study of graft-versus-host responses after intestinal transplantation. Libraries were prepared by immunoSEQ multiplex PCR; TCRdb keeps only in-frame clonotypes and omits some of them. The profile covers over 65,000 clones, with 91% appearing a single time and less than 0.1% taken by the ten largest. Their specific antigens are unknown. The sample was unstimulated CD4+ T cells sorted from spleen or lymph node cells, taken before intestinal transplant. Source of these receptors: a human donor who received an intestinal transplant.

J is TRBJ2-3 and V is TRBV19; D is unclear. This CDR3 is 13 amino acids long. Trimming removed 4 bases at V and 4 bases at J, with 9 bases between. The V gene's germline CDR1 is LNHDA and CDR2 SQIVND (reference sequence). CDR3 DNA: TGTGCCAGTAGTACCCCTCAGGCAGATACGCAGTATTTT. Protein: CASSTPQADTQYF. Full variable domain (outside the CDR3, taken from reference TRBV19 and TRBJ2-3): DGGITQSPKYLFRKEGQNVTLSCEQNLNHDAMYWYRQDPGQGLRLIYYSQIVNDFQKGDIAEGYSVSREKKESFPLTVTSAQKNPTAFYLCASSTPQADTQYFGPGTRLTVL.

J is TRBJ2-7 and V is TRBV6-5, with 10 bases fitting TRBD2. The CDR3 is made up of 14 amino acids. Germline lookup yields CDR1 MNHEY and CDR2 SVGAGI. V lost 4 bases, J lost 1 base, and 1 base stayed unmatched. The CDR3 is CASSWTSGSYEQYF. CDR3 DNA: TGTGCCAGCAGTTGGACTAGCGGTTCCTACGAGCAGTACTTC.

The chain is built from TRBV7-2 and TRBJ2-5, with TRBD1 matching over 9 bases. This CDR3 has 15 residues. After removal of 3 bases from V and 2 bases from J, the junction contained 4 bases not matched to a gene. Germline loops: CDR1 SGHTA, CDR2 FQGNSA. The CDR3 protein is CASSFGTGYQETQYF. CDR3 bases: TGTGCCAGCAGCTTTGGGACAGGGTATCAAGAGACCCAGTACTTC.

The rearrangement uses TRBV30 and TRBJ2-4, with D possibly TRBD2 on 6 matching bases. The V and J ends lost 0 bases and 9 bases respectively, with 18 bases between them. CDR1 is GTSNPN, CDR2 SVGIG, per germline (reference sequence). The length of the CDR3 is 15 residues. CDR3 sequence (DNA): TGTGCCTGGAGTGTACAGTGGCAGGTCGGGGGCATTCAGTACTTC. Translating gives CAWSVQWQVGGIQYF.

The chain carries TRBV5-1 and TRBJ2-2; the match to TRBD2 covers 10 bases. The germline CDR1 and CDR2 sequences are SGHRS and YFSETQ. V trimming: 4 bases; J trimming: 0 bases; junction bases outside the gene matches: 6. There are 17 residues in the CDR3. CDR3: CASSGVAGGSNTGELFF. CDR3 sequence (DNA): TGCGCCAGCAGCGGGGTAGCGGGGGGCTCGAACACCGGGGAGCTGTTTTTT.

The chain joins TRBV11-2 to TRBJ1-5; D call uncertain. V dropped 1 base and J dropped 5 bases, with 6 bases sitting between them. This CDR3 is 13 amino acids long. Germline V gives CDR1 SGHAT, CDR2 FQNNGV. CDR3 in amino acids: CASSLAPHQPQHF. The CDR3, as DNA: TGTGCCAGCAGCTTAGCTCCCCATCAGCCCCAGCATTTT.

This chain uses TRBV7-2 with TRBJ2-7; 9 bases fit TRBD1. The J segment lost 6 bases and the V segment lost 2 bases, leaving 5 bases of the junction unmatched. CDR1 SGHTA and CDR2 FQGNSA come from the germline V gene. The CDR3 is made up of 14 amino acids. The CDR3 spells CASSLRQGVGEQYF. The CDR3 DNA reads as TGTGCCAGCAGCTTAAGACAGGGGGTGGGCGAGCAGTACTTC. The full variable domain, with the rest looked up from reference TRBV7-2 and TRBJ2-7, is GAGVSQSPSNKVTEKGKDVELRCDPISGHTALYWYRQSLGQGLEFLIYFQGNSAPDKSGLPSDRFSAERTGGSVSTLTIQRTQQEDSAVYLCASSLRQGVGEQYFGPGTRLTVT.

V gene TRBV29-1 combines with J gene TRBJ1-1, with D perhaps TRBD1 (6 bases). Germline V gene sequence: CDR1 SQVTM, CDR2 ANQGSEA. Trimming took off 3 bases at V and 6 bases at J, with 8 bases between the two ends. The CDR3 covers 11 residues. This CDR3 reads CSVETGPEAFF. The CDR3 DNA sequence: TGCAGCGTTGAGACAGGCCCTGAAGCTTTCTTT.

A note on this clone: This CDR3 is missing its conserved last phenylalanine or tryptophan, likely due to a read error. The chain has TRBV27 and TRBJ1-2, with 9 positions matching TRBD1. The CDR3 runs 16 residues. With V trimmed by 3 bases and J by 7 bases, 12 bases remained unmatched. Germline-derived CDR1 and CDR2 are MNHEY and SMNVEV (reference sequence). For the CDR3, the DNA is TGTGCCAGCAGTTTTGATGGGACAGGGAGAGCAGGTGGCTACACCCTC. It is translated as CASSFDGTGRAGGYTL.

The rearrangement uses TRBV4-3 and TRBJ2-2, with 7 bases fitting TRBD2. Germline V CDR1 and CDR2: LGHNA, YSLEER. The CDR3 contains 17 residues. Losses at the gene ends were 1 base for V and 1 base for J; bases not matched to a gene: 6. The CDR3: CASSQAVRGGNTGELFF. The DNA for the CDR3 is TGCGCCAGCAGCCAAGCGGTGCGCGGGGGGAACACCGGGGAGCTGTTTTTT.

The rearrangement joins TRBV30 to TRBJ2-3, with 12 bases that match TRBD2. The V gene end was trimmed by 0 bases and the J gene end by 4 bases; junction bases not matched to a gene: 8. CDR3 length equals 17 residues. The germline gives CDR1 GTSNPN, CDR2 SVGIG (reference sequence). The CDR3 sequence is CAWSVLRTSGVPDTQYF. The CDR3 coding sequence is TGTGCCTGGAGTGTACTCCGGACTAGCGGGGTCCCAGATACGCAGTATTTT.

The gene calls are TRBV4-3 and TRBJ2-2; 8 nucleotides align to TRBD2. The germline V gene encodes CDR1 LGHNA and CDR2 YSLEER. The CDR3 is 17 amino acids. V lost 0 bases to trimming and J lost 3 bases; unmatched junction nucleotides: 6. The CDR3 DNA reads TGCGCCAGCAGCCAAGAACCGGGGGGGGCTGACACCGGGGAGCTGTTTTTT. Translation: CASSQEPGGADTGELFF.

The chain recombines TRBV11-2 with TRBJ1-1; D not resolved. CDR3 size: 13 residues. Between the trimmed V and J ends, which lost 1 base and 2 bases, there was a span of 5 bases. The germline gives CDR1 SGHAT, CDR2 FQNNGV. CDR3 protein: CASSLAVNTEAFF. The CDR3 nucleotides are TGTGCCAGCAGCTTAGCAGTCAACACTGAAGCTTTCTTT.

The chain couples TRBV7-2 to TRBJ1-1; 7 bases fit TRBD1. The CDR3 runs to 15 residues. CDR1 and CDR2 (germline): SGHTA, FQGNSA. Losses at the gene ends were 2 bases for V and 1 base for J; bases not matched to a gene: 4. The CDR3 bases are TGTGCCAGCAGCTTACAGGGGGGACAGAACACTGAAGCTTTCTTT. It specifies CASSLQGGQNTEAFF.

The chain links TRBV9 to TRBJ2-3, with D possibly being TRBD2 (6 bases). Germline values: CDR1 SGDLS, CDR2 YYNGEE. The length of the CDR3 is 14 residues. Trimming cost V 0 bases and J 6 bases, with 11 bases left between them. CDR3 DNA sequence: TGTGCCAGCAGCGTAGTGGGGGGTTGGGATACGCAGTATTTT. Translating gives CASSVVGGWDTQYF.

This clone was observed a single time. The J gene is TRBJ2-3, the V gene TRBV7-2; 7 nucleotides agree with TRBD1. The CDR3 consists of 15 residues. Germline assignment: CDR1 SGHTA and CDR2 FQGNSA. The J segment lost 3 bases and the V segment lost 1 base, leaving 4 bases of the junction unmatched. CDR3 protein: CASSLEGAATDTQYF. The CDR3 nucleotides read TGTGCCAGCAGCTTAGAGGGGGCAGCAACAGATACGCAGTATTTT.

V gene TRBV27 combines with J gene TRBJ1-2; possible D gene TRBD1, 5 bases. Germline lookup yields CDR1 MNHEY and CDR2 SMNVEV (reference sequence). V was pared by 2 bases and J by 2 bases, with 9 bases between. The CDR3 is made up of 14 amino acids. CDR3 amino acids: CASSLTGGNYGYTF. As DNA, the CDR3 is TGTGCCAGCAGTTTAACAGGTGGGAACTATGGCTACACCTTC.

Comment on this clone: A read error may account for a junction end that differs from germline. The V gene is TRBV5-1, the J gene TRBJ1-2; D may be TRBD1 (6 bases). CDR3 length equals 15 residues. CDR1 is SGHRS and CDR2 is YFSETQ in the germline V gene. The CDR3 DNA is TGCGCCAGCAGATTGGACAGCTCAGCTAACTATGGCTACACCTTC. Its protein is CASRLDSSANYGYTF. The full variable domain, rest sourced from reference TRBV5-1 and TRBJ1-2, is KAGVTQTPRYLIKTRGQQVTLSCSPISGHRSVSWYQQTPGQGLQFLFEYFSETQRNKGNFPGRFSGRQFSNSRSEMNVSTLELGDSALYLCASRLDSSANYGYTFGSGTRLTVV.

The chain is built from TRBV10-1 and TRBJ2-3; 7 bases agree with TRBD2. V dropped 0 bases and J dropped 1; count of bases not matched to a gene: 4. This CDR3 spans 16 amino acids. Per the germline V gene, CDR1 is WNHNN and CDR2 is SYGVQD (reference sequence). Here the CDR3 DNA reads TGCGCCAGCAGTGAGTCGATGGCGGGGGGCACAGATACGCAGTATTTT. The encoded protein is CASSESMAGGTDTQYF.

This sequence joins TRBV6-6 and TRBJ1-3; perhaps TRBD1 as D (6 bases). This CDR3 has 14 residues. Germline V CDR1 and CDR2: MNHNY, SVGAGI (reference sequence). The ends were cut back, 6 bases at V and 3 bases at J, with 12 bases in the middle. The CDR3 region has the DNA TGTGCCAGCAGCACAGACAGGTTTGGAAACACCATATATTTT. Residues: CASSTDRFGNTIYF.

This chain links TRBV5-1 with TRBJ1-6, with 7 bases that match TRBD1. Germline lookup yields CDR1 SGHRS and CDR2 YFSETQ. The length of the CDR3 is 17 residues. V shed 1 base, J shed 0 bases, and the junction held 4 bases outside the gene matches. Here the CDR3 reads CASSLTGDSSYNSPLHF. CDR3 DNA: TGCGCCAGCAGCTTGACGGGGGACAGCTCCTATAATTCACCCCTCCACTTT.

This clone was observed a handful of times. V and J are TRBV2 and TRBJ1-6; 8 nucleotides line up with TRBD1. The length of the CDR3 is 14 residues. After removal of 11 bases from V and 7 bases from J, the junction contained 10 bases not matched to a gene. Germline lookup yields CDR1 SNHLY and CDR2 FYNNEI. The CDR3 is CAGGVQGGNSPLHF. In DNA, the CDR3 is TGTGCCGGTGGTGTACAGGGGGGAAATTCACCCCTCCACTTT. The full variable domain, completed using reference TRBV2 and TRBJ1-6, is EPEVTQTPSHQVTQMGQEVILRCVPISNHLYFYWYRQILGQKVEFLVSFYNNEISEKSEIFDDQFSVERPDGSNFTLKIRSTKLEDSAMYFCAGGVQGGNSPLHFGNGTRLTVT.

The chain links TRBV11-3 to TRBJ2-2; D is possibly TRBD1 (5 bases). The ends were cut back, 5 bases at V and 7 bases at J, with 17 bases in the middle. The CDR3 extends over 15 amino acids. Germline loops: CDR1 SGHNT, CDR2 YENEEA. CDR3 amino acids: CASSHRDSYSGELFF. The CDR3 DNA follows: TGTGCCAGCAGCCATCGAGACAGTTACAGCGGGGAGCTGTTTTTT.

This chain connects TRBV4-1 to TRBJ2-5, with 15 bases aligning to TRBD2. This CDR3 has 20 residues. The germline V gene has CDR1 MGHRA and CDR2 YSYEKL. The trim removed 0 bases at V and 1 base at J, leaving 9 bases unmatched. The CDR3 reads CASSQDPIGTSGGPQETQYF. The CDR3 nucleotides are TGCGCCAGCAGCCAAGACCCCATCGGGACTAGCGGGGGGCCCCAAGAGACCCAGTACTTC.

This CDR3 is CASSLQGAAREQYF. Written as DNA, the CDR3 is TGTGCCAGCAGCTTACAGGGGGCGGCGAGGGAGCAGTACTTC. The rearrangement links TRBV7-9 to TRBJ2-7, with 8 bases matching TRBD1. V lost 2 bases, J lost 7 bases, and 7 bases stayed unmatched. The CDR3 totals 14 residues. Germline CDR1 reads SEHNR; CDR2 reads FQNEAQ (reference sequence).

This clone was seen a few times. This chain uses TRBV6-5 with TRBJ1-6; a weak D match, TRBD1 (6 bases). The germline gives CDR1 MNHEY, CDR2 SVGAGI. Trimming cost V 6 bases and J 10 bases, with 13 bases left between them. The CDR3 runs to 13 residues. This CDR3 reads CASRVGGRSPLHF. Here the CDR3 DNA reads TGTGCCAGCAGGGTGGGGGGGCGGTCACCCCTCCACTTT.

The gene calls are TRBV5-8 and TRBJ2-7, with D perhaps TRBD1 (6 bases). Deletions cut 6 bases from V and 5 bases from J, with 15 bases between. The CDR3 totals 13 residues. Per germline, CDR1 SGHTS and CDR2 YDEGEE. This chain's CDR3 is CASTDSPEDEQYF. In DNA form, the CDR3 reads TGTGCCAGCACGGACAGTCCCGAAGACGAGCAGTACTTC. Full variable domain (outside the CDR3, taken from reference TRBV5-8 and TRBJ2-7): EAGVTQSPTHLIKTRGQQATLRCSPISGHTSVYWYQQALGLGLQFLLWYDEGEERNRGNFPPRFSGRQFPNYSSELNVNALELEDSALYLCASTDSPEDEQYFGPGTRLTVT.

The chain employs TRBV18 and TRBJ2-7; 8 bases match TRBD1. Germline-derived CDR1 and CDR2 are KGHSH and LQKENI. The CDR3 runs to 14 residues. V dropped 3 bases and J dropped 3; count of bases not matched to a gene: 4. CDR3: CASSPYGQGYEQYF. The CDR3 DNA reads TGTGCCAGCTCACCCTACGGACAGGGCTACGAGCAGTACTTC.

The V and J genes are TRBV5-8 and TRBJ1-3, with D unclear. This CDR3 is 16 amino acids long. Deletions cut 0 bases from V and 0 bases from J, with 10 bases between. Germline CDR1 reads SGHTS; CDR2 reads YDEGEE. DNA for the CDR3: TGTGCCAGCAGCTTGGAAGTCTATAGCTCTGGAAACACCATATATTTT. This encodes CASSLEVYSSGNTIYF.